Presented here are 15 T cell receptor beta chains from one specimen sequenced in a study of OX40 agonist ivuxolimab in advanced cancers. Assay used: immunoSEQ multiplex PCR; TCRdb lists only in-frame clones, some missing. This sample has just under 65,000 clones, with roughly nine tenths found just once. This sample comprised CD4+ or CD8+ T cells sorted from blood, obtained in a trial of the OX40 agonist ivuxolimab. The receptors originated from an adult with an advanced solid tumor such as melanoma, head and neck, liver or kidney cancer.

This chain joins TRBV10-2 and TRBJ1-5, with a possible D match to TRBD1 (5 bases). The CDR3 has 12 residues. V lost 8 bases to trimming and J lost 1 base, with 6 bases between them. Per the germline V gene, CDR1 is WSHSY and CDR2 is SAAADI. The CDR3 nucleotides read TGCGCCAGCGGGACGAGCAATCAGCCCCAGCATTTT. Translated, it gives CASGTSNQPQHF.

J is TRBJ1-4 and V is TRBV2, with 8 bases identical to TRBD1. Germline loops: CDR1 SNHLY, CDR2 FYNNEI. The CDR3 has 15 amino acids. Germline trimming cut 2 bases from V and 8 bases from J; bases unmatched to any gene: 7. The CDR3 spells CASSERTGWTEKLFF. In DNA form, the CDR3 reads TGTGCCAGCAGTGAACGGACAGGGTGGACGGAAAAACTGTTTTTT.

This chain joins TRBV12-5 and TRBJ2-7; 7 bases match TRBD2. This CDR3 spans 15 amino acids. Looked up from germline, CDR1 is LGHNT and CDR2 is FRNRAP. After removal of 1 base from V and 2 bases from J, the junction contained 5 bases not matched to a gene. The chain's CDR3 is CASGLGAGVPYEQYF. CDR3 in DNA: TGTGCTAGTGGTTTGGGGGCGGGGGTCCCCTACGAGCAGTACTTC.

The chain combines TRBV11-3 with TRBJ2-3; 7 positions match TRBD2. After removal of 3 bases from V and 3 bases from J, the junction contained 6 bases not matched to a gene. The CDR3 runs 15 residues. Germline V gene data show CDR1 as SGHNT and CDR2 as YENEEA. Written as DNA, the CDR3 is TGTGCCAGCAGCTTTGGGGGAGGGAGGACAGATACGCAGTATTTT. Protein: CASSFGGGRTDTQYF. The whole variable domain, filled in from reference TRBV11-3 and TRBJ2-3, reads EAGVVQSPRYKIIEKKQPVAFWCNPISGHNTLYWYLQNLGQGPELLIRYENEEAVDDSQLPKDRFSAERLKGVDSTLKIQPAELGDSAVYLCASSFGGGRTDTQYFGPGTRLTVL.

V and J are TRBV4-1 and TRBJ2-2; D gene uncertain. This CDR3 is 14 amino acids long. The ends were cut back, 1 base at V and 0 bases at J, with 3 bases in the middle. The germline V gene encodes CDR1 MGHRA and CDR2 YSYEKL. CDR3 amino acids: CASSQGSNTGELFF. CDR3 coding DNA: TGCGCCAGCAGCCAAGGCTCGAACACCGGGGAGCTGTTTTTT.

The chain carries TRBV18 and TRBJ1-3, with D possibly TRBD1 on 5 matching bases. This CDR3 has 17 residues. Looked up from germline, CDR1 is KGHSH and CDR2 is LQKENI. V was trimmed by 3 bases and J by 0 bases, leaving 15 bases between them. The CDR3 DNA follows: TGTGCCAGCTCACCTATGGGACTCTCGAGCTCTGGAAACACCATATATTTT. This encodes CASSPMGLSSSGNTIYF.

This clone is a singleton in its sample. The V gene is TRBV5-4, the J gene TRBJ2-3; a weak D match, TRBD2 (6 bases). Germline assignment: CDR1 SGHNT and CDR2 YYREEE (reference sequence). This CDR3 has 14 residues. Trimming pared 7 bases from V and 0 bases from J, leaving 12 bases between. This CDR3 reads CASARGGSTDTQYF. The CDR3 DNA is TGTGCCAGCGCCCGAGGAGGGAGCACAGATACGCAGTATTTT. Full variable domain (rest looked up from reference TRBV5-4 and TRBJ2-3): ETGVTQSPTHLIKTRGQQVTLRCSSQSGHNTVSWYQQALGQGPQFIFQYYREEENGRGNFPPRFSGLQFPNYSSELNVNALELDDSALYLCASARGGSTDTQYFGPGTRLTVL.

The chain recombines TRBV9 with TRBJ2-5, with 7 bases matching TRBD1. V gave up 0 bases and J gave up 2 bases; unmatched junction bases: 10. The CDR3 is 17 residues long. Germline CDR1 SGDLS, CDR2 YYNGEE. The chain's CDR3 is CASSVAVTGTLQETQYF. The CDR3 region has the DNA TGTGCCAGCAGCGTAGCCGTGACAGGGACCCTTCAAGAGACCCAGTACTTC.

In DNA form, the CDR3 reads TGTGCCAGCAGCCGCGGACAGGGTGGGAATGAGCAGTTCTTC. As protein: CASSRGQGGNEQFF. The chain joins TRBV7-9 to TRBJ2-1, with 8 nucleotides matching TRBD1. The CDR3 has 14 residues. The V segment lost 5 bases and the J segment 7 bases; nucleotides outside the gene matches: 7. Germline V gene lookup returns CDR1 SEHNR and CDR2 FQNEAQ (reference sequence).

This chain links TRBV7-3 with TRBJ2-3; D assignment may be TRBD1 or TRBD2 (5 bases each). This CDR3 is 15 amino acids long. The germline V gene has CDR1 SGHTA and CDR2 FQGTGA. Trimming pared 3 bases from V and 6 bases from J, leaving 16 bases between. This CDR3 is CASSLRGQTPDTQYF. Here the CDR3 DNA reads TGTGCCAGCAGCTTGAGGGGTCAAACCCCCGATACGCAGTATTTT.

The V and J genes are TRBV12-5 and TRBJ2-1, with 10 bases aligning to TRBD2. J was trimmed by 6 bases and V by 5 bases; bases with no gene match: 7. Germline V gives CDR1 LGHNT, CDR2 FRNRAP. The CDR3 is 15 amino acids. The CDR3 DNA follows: TGTGCTAGTGGTGATAGCGGGAGGCTCGGCAATGAGCAGTTCTTC. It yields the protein CASGDSGRLGNEQFF.

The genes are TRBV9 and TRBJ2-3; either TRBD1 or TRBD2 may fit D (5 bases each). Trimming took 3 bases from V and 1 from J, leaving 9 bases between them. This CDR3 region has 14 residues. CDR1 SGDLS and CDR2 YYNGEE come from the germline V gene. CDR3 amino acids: CASSGGIGTDTQYF. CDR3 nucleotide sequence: TGTGCCAGCAGCGGGGGGATCGGCACAGATACGCAGTATTTT. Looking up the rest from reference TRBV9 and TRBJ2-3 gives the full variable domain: DSGVTQTPKHLITATGQRVTLRCSPRSGDLSVYWYQQSLDQGLQFLIQYYNGEERAKGNILERFSAQQFPDLHSELNLSSLELGDSALYFCASSGGIGTDTQYFGPGTRLTVL.

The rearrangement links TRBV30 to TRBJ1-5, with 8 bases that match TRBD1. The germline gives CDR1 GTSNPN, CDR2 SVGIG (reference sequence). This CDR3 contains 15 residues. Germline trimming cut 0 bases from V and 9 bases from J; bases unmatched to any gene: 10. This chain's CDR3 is CAWSVLGTGNWPQHF. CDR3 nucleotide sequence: TGTGCCTGGAGTGTATTGGGGACAGGTAACTGGCCCCAGCATTTT.

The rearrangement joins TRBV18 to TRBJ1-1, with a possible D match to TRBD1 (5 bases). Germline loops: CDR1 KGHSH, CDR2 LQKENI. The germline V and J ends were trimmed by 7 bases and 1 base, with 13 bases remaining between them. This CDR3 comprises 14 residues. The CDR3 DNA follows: TGTGCCAGCTTGGCCGGGACGGCGAACACTGAAGCTTTCTTT. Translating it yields CASLAGTANTEAFF.

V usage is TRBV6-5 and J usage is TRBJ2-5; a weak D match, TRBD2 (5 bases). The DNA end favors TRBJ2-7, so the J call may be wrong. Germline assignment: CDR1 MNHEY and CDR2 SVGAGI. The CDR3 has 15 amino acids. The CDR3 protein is CASSYIRTPEYEQYF. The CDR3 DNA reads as TGTGCCAGCAGTTATATACGGACTCCAGAATACGAGCAGTACTTC.